This TCR beta chain originates from a study of blood T cells in healthy people across ages. Using a J-beta primer mix together with a sample-barcoded 5' primer, a second PCR was run for about 6 to 11 cycles. Each cDNA molecule was tagged by a template-switch adaptor with 12 random nucleotides. One entry per CDR3 protein results from TCRdb running MiXCR on the 5' RACE reads. The table includes 650,000 or so distinct CDR3 sequences, 40% to 65% detected once. With respect to this clonotype: Its antigen remains unknown. At one end the junction does not follow the germline gene, possibly because of a read error.

Findings and limits, study-wide: Roughly linearly, TCR beta diversity per million T cells fell as age increased.

There are 14 residues in the CDR3. The genes are TRBV12-3 or TRBV12-4 and TRBJ1-1; D is perhaps TRBD1 (6 bases). Specimen: blood. This receptor was identified in an elderly woman in good health. CDR3 in DNA: TGTGCCAGCGGTCCGGGACAACCGAACACAGAAGCTTTCTTT. Its protein is CASGPGQPNTEAFF.